Below, one TCR beta chain is given with its context. The CDR3 consists of 12 residues. V lost 1 base and J lost 7, with 8 bases in between. Germline values: CDR1 SGHTA, CDR2 FQGNSA. This sample stems from a study of OX40 agonist ivuxolimab in advanced cancers. Method: immunoSEQ multiplex PCR; TCRdb's copy keeps in-frame clones and lacks some. The sample yields around 93,000 clones, around nine tenths seen once. The rearrangement links TRBV7-2 to TRBJ2-7; no reliable D call. The sample consisted of CD4+ or CD8+ T cells sorted from blood, taken in a trial of the OX40 agonist ivuxolimab. The receptor's source is an adult with an advanced solid tumor such as melanoma, head and neck, liver or kidney cancer. CDR3 bases: TGTGCCAGCAGCTTAGGAGAAGTTGAGCAGTACTTC. The encoded protein is CASSLGEVEQYF.